These T cell receptor beta chains were read from a single sample in a study of T cells after yellow fever vaccination. TCRdb ran MiXCR on the 5' RACE reads and lists one entry per CDR3 protein. Counted here are some 160,000 distinct CDR3 sequences, approximately 9.7% occurring once; the ten biggest clones make up 35% to 40%. This sample comprised CD8+ T cells sorted from PBMCs, obtained 45 days after the yellow fever booster vaccination. The source is a man aged 18 to 29 who received the YFV17D yellow fever vaccine. CDR3s include the opening cysteine and the closing phenylalanine or tryptophan. Fields, in order: D gene, J gene, clone size, V gene, CDR3 protein, CDR3 DNA. D genes are given only for firm matches. For some rows the clone size is stated as once, few or many, or as a class when expanded; others skip it.

D gene: .
J gene: TRBJ1-5
clone size: .
V gene: TRBV27
CDR3 protein: CASSPSKNQPQHF
CDR3 DNA: TGTGCCAGCAGTCCCTCTAAGAATCAGCCCCAGCATTTT

D gene: TRBD2
J gene: TRBJ2-3
clone size: few
V gene: TRBV4-3
CDR3 protein: CASSQGLAGGPIDTQYF
CDR3 DNA: TGCGCCAGCAGCCAGGGACTAGCGGGGGGGCCGATAGATACGCAGTATTTT

D gene: .
J gene: TRBJ1-1
clone size: .
V gene: TRBV4-1
CDR3 protein: CASSQVGRNTEAFF
CDR3 DNA: TGCGCCAGCAGCCAAGTAGGCAGGAACACTGAAGCTTTCTTT

D gene: TRBD2
J gene: TRBJ2-3
clone size: few
V gene: TRBV4-2
CDR3 protein: CASSQDAVAGGWDTQYF
CDR3 DNA: TGTGCCAGCAGCCAAGATGCGGTAGCGGGGGGATGGGATACGCAGTATTTT

D gene: TRBD1
J gene: TRBJ1-5
clone size: few
V gene: TRBV6-2/TRBV6-3
CDR3 protein: CASKDRGGNQPQHF
CDR3 DNA: TGTGCCAGCAAAGACAGGGGAGGCAATCAGCCCCAGCATTTT

D gene: .
J gene: TRBJ2-2
clone size: .
V gene: TRBV11-2
CDR3 protein: CASSSRVSGELFF
CDR3 DNA: TGTGCCAGCAGCTCCCGGGTCTCCGGGGAGCTGTTTTTT

D gene: .
J gene: TRBJ1-1
clone size: .
V gene: TRBV5-1
CDR3 protein: CASSLGKTREAFF
CDR3 DNA: TGCGCCAGCAGCTTGGGCAAAACTCGTGAAGCTTTCTTT

D gene: .
J gene: TRBJ2-2
clone size: many
V gene: TRBV10-2
CDR3 protein: CASRGRTGELFF
CDR3 DNA: TGCGCCAGCAGAGGACGGACCGGGGAGCTGTTTTTT

D gene: .
J gene: TRBJ2-3
clone size: .
V gene: TRBV2
CDR3 protein: CASSEPGGTDTQYF
CDR3 DNA: TGTGCCAGCAGTGAACCCGGGGGCACAGATACGCAGTATTTT

D gene: TRBD1
J gene: TRBJ2-5
clone size: many
V gene: TRBV6-8
CDR3 protein: CASTGQGDQETQYF
CDR3 DNA: TGTGCCAGCACCGGACAGGGGGATCAAGAGACCCAGTACTTC

D gene: TRBD1
J gene: TRBJ2-1
clone size: many
V gene: TRBV9
CDR3 protein: CASSGGQGPSSSYNEQFF
CDR3 DNA: TGTGCCAGCAGCGGGGGACAGGGGCCCTCTAGCTCCTACAATGAGCAGTTCTTC

D gene: .
J gene: TRBJ2-1
clone size: many
V gene: TRBV12-3/TRBV12-4
CDR3 protein: CASSLMEEQFF
CDR3 DNA: TGTGCCAGCAGTTTAATGGAAGAGCAGTTCTTC

D gene: TRBD2
J gene: TRBJ2-5
clone size: few
V gene: TRBV6-5
CDR3 protein: CASSPGGAEQTQYF
CDR3 DNA: TGTGCCAGCAGTCCCGGGGGGGCGGAACAGACCCAGTACTTC

D gene: TRBD1
J gene: TRBJ2-3
clone size: .
V gene: TRBV6-4
CDR3 protein: CASSDSDRGPGDTQYF
CDR3 DNA: TGTGCCAGCAGTGACTCCGACAGGGGGCCCGGGGATACGCAGTATTTT

D gene: .
J gene: TRBJ1-3
clone size: .
V gene: TRBV11-2
CDR3 protein: CASSLDSWGPGAGNTIYF
CDR3 DNA: TGTGCCAGCAGCTTAGACTCTTGGGGCCCAGGGGCTGGAAACACCATATATTTT

D gene: TRBD2
J gene: TRBJ2-2
clone size: few
V gene: TRBV4-2
CDR3 protein: CASETSRTSGGHGELFF
CDR3 DNA: TGTGCCAGCGAGACGTCGCGGACTAGCGGGGGTCACGGGGAGCTGTTTTTT

D gene: .
J gene: TRBJ1-4
clone size: .
V gene: TRBV7-9
CDR3 protein: CASIEQGNEKLFF
CDR3 DNA: TGTGCCAGCATCGAACAGGGAAATGAAAAACTGTTTTTT

D gene: .
J gene: TRBJ1-2
clone size: few
V gene: TRBV3-1
CDR3 protein: CASSPRGIQGPGYTF
CDR3 DNA: TGTGCCAGCAGCCCGAGGGGTATCCAGGGTCCCGGCTACACCTTC

D gene: .
J gene: TRBJ1-5
clone size: many
V gene: TRBV6-6
CDR3 protein: CASSFEPPGEGQPQHF
CDR3 DNA: TGTGCCAGCAGCTTCGAACCCCCAGGGGAAGGACAGCCCCAGCATTTT

D gene: .
J gene: TRBJ1-3
clone size: .
V gene: TRBV25-1
CDR3 protein: CASSEYAPGGDTSSGNTIYF
CDR3 DNA: TGTGCCAGCAGTGAATACGCACCCGGAGGGGACACGAGCTCTGGAAACACCATATATTTT

D gene: .
J gene: TRBJ2-7
clone size: few
V gene: TRBV5-4
CDR3 protein: CASSQGNSYEQYF
CDR3 DNA: TGTGCCAGCAGCCAGGGGAACTCCTACGAGCAGTACTTC